This section outlines one T cell receptor (beta chain) sequence together with its context. The data were obtained in a study of blood T cell repertoires in COVID-19. The germline CDR1 and CDR2 sequences are LGHDT and YNNKEL (reference sequence). Trimming removed 1 base at V and 4 bases at J, with 10 bases between. The CDR3 has 14 residues. Clones were sequenced by immunoSEQ multiplex PCR, and TCRdb holds only the in-frame ones, with some missing. The sample carries about 110,000 clones, more than 75% recorded once. Material: peripheral blood. The rearrangement links TRBV3-1 (or the pseudogene TRBV3-2) to TRBJ1-2; D unclear. The sequence derives from a man aged 35-49 years with acute or convalescent COVID-19. This chain's CDR3 is CASSQVSGIYGYTF. The CDR3 nucleotides are TGTGCCAGCAGCCAAGTCTCGGGGATCTATGGCTACACCTTC.